Below are 12 T cell receptor beta chains sequenced from a single sample in a study of CD8 T cells in ankylosing spondylitis. For these TCRs, the target antigens are not known. TCRdb reprocessed the 5' RACE reads via MiXCR and lists one record per CDR3 protein. The sample records approximately 150,000 distinct CDR3 sequences, roughly a sixth being singletons. Whole-study findings and limits: Characteristic, it appeared, of ankylosing spondylitis blood was a TCR beta motif of fewer than 10 highly homologous variants.

The sequenced sample was blood, either unsorted or a sorted T cell fraction (not recorded which). The receptor source for this set is a male donor with ankylosing spondylitis.

This clonotype occurred a few times. V gene TRBV15 combines with J gene TRBJ2-2; 7 nucleotides match TRBD1. CDR3 size: 16 residues. CDR1 is LNHNV and CDR2 is YYDKDF in the germline V gene (reference sequence). V was clipped by 4 bases and J by 2 bases; unmatched bases: 7. Written as DNA, the CDR3 is TGTGCCACCAGCAAACTCGGGACAGCCAACACCGGGGAGCTGTTTTTT. This codes for CATSKLGTANTGELFF.

V gene TRBV12-3 or TRBV12-4 combines with J gene TRBJ2-3, with 11 bases that match TRBD2. The CDR3 runs 15 residues. V shed 6 bases, J shed 5 bases, and the junction held 7 bases outside the gene matches. The CDR3 coding sequence is TGTGCCAGCAGCGATACTAGCGGGGGAAGAGATACGCAGTATTTT. Amino acid sequence: CASSDTSGGRDTQYF.

This clonotype was counted only a few times. The chain joins TRBV9 to TRBJ2-3; tentative D call: TRBD1 (7 bases). The CDR3 sequence is 14 residues long. Trimming cost V 3 bases and J 5 bases, with 13 bases left between them. Germline CDR1 and CDR2: SGDLS and YYNGEE. The CDR3 loop reads CASSGRGDGDTQYF. CDR3 DNA: TGTGCCAGCAGCGGCAGGGGGGATGGAGATACGCAGTATTTT.

The rearrangement uses TRBV27 and TRBJ1-2; 7 nucleotides agree with TRBD1. The CDR3 is 13 residues long. CDR1 and CDR2 (germline): MNHEY, SMNVEV (reference sequence). V lost 6 bases to trimming and J lost 1 base; unmatched junction nucleotides: 2. The CDR3 DNA sequence: TGTGCCAGCAGCAGGGGGTTTAACTATGGCTACACCTTC. Residues: CASSRGFNYGYTF.

A few counts support this clonotype. This chain connects TRBV28 to TRBJ1-5; tentative D call: TRBD1 (5 bases). The V end lost 1 base, the J end lost 1 base, and 11 bases lay between the germline ends. This CDR3 contains 16 residues. Per germline, CDR1 MDHEN and CDR2 SYDVKM. The CDR3 region is CASSLLGGGSNQPQHF. The DNA for the CDR3 is TGTGCCAGCAGTTTATTGGGGGGGGGAAGCAATCAGCCCCAGCATTTT.

This clonotype turned up a few times. The J gene is TRBJ2-1, the V gene TRBV7-3, with TRBD2 matching over 13 bases. V trimming: 4 bases; J trimming: 7 bases; junction bases outside the gene matches: 4. The CDR3 is 15 residues long. Germline CDR1 SGHTA, CDR2 FQGTGA. CDR3: CASSWTSGSSNEQFF. Here the CDR3 DNA reads TGTGCCAGCAGCTGGACTAGCGGGAGTTCTAATGAGCAGTTCTTC. Variable domain in full (rest from reference TRBV7-3 and TRBJ2-1): GAGVSQTPSNKVTEKGKYVELRCDPISGHTALYWYRQSLGQGPEFLIYFQGTGAADDSGLPNDRFFAVRPEGSVSTLKIQRTERGDSAVYLCASSWTSGSSNEQFFGPGTRLTVL.

The V call is TRBV13, the J call TRBJ2-6; 8 bases match TRBD1. Germline assignment: CDR1 PRHDT and CDR2 FYEKMQ (reference sequence). The CDR3 is 14 residues long. V was pared by 8 bases and J by 2 bases, with 2 bases of the junction left unmatched. The CDR3 DNA sequence: TGTGCCAGCGGACAGGGTCCTGGGGCCAACGTCCTGACTTTC. Protein: CASGQGPGANVLTF. Full variable domain (outside the CDR3, taken from reference TRBV13 and TRBJ2-6): AAGVIQSPRHLIKEKRETATLKCYPIPRHDTVYWYQQGPGQDPQFLISFYEKMQSDKGSIPDRFSAQQFSDYHSELNMSSLELGDSALYFCASGQGPGANVLTFGAGSRLTVL.

This clonotype came up a few times. The chain combines TRBV7-9 with TRBJ2-3; possible D gene TRBD2, 5 bases. This CDR3 is built from 15 residues. Per the germline V gene, CDR1 is SEHNR and CDR2 is FQNEAQ (reference sequence). V was trimmed by 8 bases and J by 1 base, leaving 16 bases between them. CDR3 coding DNA: TGTGCCAGCTCCCCACCGGGGTCTGGCACAGATACGCAGTATTTT. This encodes CASSPPGSGTDTQYF.

The V call is TRBV4-1, the J call TRBJ2-5; 10 bases fit TRBD2. Germline V gives CDR1 MGHRA, CDR2 YSYEKL. This CDR3 has 18 residues. The V segment lost 0 bases and the J segment 5 bases; nucleotides outside the gene matches: 12. In nucleotides, the CDR3 is TGCGCCAGCAGCCAAGATGGGCTGCCTAGCGGGAGATCCGAGACCCAGTACTTC. Translating gives CASSQDGLPSGRSETQYF.

The chain uses TRBV7-6 and TRBJ2-2; 7 bases agree with TRBD1. Per germline, CDR1 SGHVS and CDR2 FNYEAQ. The CDR3 sequence is 16 residues long. The junction had 10 bases not matched to a gene; V was cut back by 3 bases and J by 6 bases. The CDR3 is CASSFSGTARSGELFF. The CDR3 coding sequence is TGTGCCAGCAGCTTTTCCGGGACAGCGCGATCCGGGGAGCTGTTTTTT.

V is TRBV29-1 and J is TRBJ1-3; D might be TRBD1 (6 bases). From germline, CDR1 is SQVTM and CDR2 ANQGSEA. This CDR3 is built from 14 residues. Trimming took off 2 bases at V and 3 bases at J, with 11 bases between the two ends. The DNA for the CDR3 is TGCAGCGTTGAACTTTGGGGACATGGAAACACCATATATTTT. Amino acid sequence: CSVELWGHGNTIYF.

This chain links TRBV28 with TRBJ1-5, with unresolved D. The germline V gene encodes CDR1 MDHEN and CDR2 SYDVKM. Trimming removed 5 bases at V and 7 bases at J, with 18 bases between. This CDR3 has 15 amino acids. Here the CDR3 DNA reads TGTGCCAGCAGTCGACCCGGGCAGGAAGGACAGCCCCAGCATTTT. Amino acid sequence: CASSRPGQEGQPQHF.